This TCR beta chain is drawn from a study of shared clonotypes between healthy human individuals. Study-level results: Generation probability values for non-shared clonotypes were lower than those for clonotypes shared by all four donors.

The table lists this clone with a count of one. The target antigen is unknown. The junction shows a germline mismatch at one end, possibly a read error. The assay was immunoSEQ multiplex PCR, and TCRdb's table has in-frame clones only and misses some. The table includes roughly 2 million clones, roughly 95% detected once. The study drew its donors from healthy HIV-negative adults without recent acute infections or vaccinations. The CDR3 is 13 residues long. Germline values: CDR1 SSHAT, CDR2 FNYEAQ (reference sequence). The chain uses TRBV7-7 and TRBJ2-3; 8 bases align to TRBD1. The sample taken for sequencing was naive CD4+ T cells sorted from blood. Subset meaning: CD45RA+ positively selected. This clonotype was sampled from a man younger than 35 in good health. CDR3 protein: CASSPTGGDTQYF. The CDR3 nucleotides read TGTGCTAGCAGCCCAACAGGGGGGGATACGCAGTATTTT.